The 24 T cell receptor beta chains presented below share a single source sample, sequenced in a study of shared clonotypes between healthy human individuals. TCRdb keeps only in-frame clones here, not all; method: immunoSEQ multiplex PCR. The sample yields approximately 1.4 million clones, 95% to 99% seen once. Sequencing was carried out using naive CD4+ T cells sorted from blood. Subset meaning: CD45RA+ positively selected. The receptors stem from a man younger than 40 in good health.

J is TRBJ2-1 and V is TRBV9, with 9 positions matching TRBD2. The J segment lost 2 bases and the V segment lost 0 bases, leaving 3 bases of the junction unmatched. Looked up from germline, CDR1 is SGDLS and CDR2 is YYNGEE. CDR3 length equals 16 residues. The CDR3 region has the DNA TGTGCCAGCAGCGTAGAGGCGGGAGGGGCCTACAATGAGCAGTTCTTC. Translation: CASSVEAGGAYNEQFF.

The genes are TRBV15 and TRBJ2-7; TRBD2 might be the D (5 bases). CDR1 and CDR2 from the germline V gene are LNHNV and YYDKDF (reference sequence). This CDR3 has 14 amino acids. The V end lost 6 bases, the J end lost 2 bases, and 14 bases lay between the germline ends. The CDR3 DNA reads as TGTGCCACCAGAGGGTCCGGGGAAGCCTACGAGCAGTACTTC. Translating gives CATRGSGEAYEQYF.

The chain employs TRBV6-5 and TRBJ1-1; no firm D call. The germline gives CDR1 MNHEY, CDR2 SVGAGI. The CDR3 runs to 15 residues. Trimming cost V 6 bases and J 2 bases, with 16 bases left between them. The CDR3 region has the DNA TGTGCCAGCAGGGTATTTCTGGACTCAAACACTGAAGCTTTCTTT. It specifies CASRVFLDSNTEAFF.

The rearrangement joins TRBV18 to TRBJ2-5; tentatively, D is TRBD1 or TRBD2 (6 bases each). This CDR3 region has 16 residues. V was cut by 2 bases and J by 5 bases, with 18 bases left in between. CDR1 KGHSH and CDR2 LQKENI come from the germline V gene. CDR3 sequence: CASSPGTPTGRETQYF. The CDR3 region has the DNA TGTGCCAGCTCACCAGGGACCCCCACAGGGAGGGAGACCCAGTACTTC.

This chain joins TRBV28 and TRBJ2-7; D call uncertain. CDR1 is MDHEN and CDR2 is SYDVKM in the germline V gene. Trimming took 2 bases from V and 9 from J, leaving 14 bases between them. There are 13 residues in the CDR3. The CDR3 sequence: CASSLRRPVGQYF. The CDR3 DNA follows: TGTGCCAGCAGTTTAAGGCGCCCAGTGGGGCAGTACTTC.

The genes are TRBV19 and TRBJ2-3; 11 nucleotides line up with TRBD2. Germline V lookup: CDR1 LNHDA, CDR2 SQIVND (reference sequence). The J segment lost 3 bases and the V segment lost 5 bases, leaving 10 bases of the junction unmatched. The CDR3 contains 17 residues. CDR3 coding DNA: TGTGCCAGTAGTGCCCAACCACTAGCGGGAGTGACAGATACGCAGTATTTT. Encoded protein: CASSAQPLAGVTDTQYF.

The V gene is TRBV7-2, the J gene TRBJ2-1; D gene unclear. This CDR3 is 16 amino acids long. The V gene's germline CDR1 is SGHTA and CDR2 FQGNSA. V lost 2 bases to trimming and J lost 0 bases, with 11 bases between them. CDR3 DNA sequence: TGTGCCAGCAGCTTACGGAGTAGGAGCTCCTACAATGAGCAGTTCTTC. Translation gives CASSLRSRSSYNEQFF.

The chain links TRBV5-6 to TRBJ1-5, with 10 bases matching TRBD1. The CDR3 sequence is 14 residues long. The germline gives CDR1 SGHDT, CDR2 YYEEEE. V was clipped by 0 bases and J by 6 bases; unmatched bases: 0. CDR3 loop: CASSLGDRGQPQHF. The CDR3 nucleotides are TGTGCCAGCAGCTTGGGGGACAGGGGTCAGCCCCAGCATTTT.

The V gene is TRBV6-5, the J gene TRBJ2-7; D call uncertain. CDR1 is MNHEY and CDR2 is SVGAGI in the germline V gene. With 10 bases removed from V and 4 bases from J, the gap between germline ends came to 17 bases. The CDR3 spans 13 residues. CDR3 DNA: TGTGCCATTCCCCCCTCCCTGAGGTACGAGCAGTACTTC. Translation: CAIPPSLRYEQYF.

In the case of this clone: Different DNA sequences within this sample yield the same CDR3. The rearrangement links TRBV9 to TRBJ2-3; D is possibly TRBD1 (5 bases). The CDR3 has 14 residues. V dropped 0 bases and J dropped 4 bases, with 9 bases sitting between them. Germline CDR1 reads SGDLS; CDR2 reads YYNGEE. The chain's CDR3 is CASSVAGSPDTQYF. In DNA, the CDR3 is TGTGCCAGCAGCGTAGCAGGGTCGCCAGATACGCAGTATTTT.

The genes are TRBV5-1 and TRBJ2-2, with D hard to call. Trimming cost V 3 bases and J 0 bases, with 3 bases left between them. Germline CDR1 SGHRS, CDR2 YFSETQ. The CDR3 contains 13 residues. CDR3 in amino acids: CASSSANTGELFF. CDR3 nucleotide sequence: TGCGCCAGCAGCTCAGCGAACACCGGGGAGCTGTTTTTT.

The gene calls are TRBV15 and TRBJ1-3, with TRBD1 matching 7 bases. CDR1 and CDR2 (germline): LNHNV, YYDKDF (reference sequence). V trimming: 5 bases; J trimming: 3 bases; junction bases outside the gene matches: 4. The CDR3 is made up of 14 amino acids. The CDR3 loop reads CATSRQGGGNTIYF. The DNA of the CDR3 is TGTGCCACCAGCCGACAGGGCGGTGGAAACACCATATATTTT. The variable domain in full, with the rest retrieved from reference TRBV15 and TRBJ1-3, is DAMVIQNPRYQVTQFGKPVTLSCSQTLNHNVMYWYQQKSSQAPKLLFHYYDKDFNNEADTPDNFQSRRPNTSFCFLDIRSPGLGDTAMYLCATSRQGGGNTIYFGEGSWLTVV.

The chain links TRBV10-3 to TRBJ1-1, with 7 bases identical to TRBD1. Per the germline V gene, CDR1 is ENHRY and CDR2 is SYGVKD. With V trimmed by 6 bases and J by 1 base, 11 bases remained unmatched. The CDR3 length is 16 residues. CDR3 residues: CAISHKTDRANTEAFF. The CDR3 nucleotides read TGTGCCATCAGCCATAAAACCGACAGGGCGAACACTGAAGCTTTCTTT.

CDR3 nucleotide sequence: TGTGCCTGGAGTGGACAGTACAATCAGCCCCAGCATTTT. Translation gives CAWSGQYNQPQHF. The gene calls are TRBV30 and TRBJ1-5, with TRBD1 as a possible D gene (5 bases). This CDR3 is 13 amino acids long. Germline V CDR1 and CDR2: GTSNPN, SVGIG (reference sequence). Trimming shortened V by 1 base and J by 3 bases, and 7 bases separated the two germline ends.

The rearrangement uses TRBV18 and TRBJ1-1, with D possibly TRBD1 on 6 matching bases. V was trimmed by 2 bases and J by 3 bases, leaving 13 bases between them. Germline values: CDR1 KGHSH, CDR2 LQKENI. The CDR3 has 15 amino acids. Written as DNA, the CDR3 is TGTGCCAGCTCACCAAACAGGGAGTGGGACACTGAAGCTTTCTTT. Translation: CASSPNREWDTEAFF. Full variable domain (missing parts from reference TRBV18 and TRBJ1-1): NAGVMQNPRHLVRRRGQEARLRCSPMKGHSHVYWYRQLPEEGLKFMVYLQKENIIDESGMPKERFSAEFPKEGPSILRIQQVVRGDSAAYFCASSPNREWDTEAFFGQGTRLTVV.

The rearrangement links TRBV18 to TRBJ1-1; no firm D call. The CDR3 is 14 residues long. CDR1 and CDR2 from the germline V gene are KGHSH and LQKENI. Trimming took off 3 bases at V and 4 bases at J, with 12 bases between the two ends. The CDR3, as DNA: TGTGCCAGCTCACCCAGGACCGGGGTCACTGAAGCTTTCTTT. It is translated as CASSPRTGVTEAFF.

This chain joins TRBV28 and TRBJ2-7; TRBD2 is a possible D gene (7 bases). The CDR3 sequence is 15 residues long. The ends were cut back, 10 bases at V and 4 bases at J, with 23 bases in the middle. Per the germline V gene, CDR1 is MDHEN and CDR2 is SYDVKM. The CDR3, as DNA: TGTGCCACCTCAGGGGTGGGGAGGGTCCATTACGAGCAGTACTTC. As protein: CATSGVGRVHYEQYF.

This sequence joins TRBV5-8 and TRBJ2-5; 8 nucleotides align to TRBD2. The junction had 14 bases not matched to a gene; V was cut back by 6 bases and J by 4 bases. This CDR3 contains 16 residues. CDR1 and CDR2 (germline): SGHTS, YDEGEE. CDR3 sequence reads: CASTPDQAGVLETQYF. As DNA, the CDR3 is TGTGCCAGCACACCCGATCAAGCGGGAGTATTAGAGACCCAGTACTTC.

The genes are TRBV25-1 and TRBJ2-7; 7 positions match TRBD2. CDR1 and CDR2 (germline): MGHDK, SYGVNS. The CDR3 loop spans 16 amino acids. V shed 3 bases and J 0 bases; nucleotides not matched to a gene: 8. DNA for the CDR3: TGTGCCAGCAGTGAGTCGGGGGGAAAGGGCTCCTACGAGCAGTACTTC. Translated: CASSESGGKGSYEQYF.

CDR3: CASSGRYRYEQYF. The CDR3 nucleotides are TGTGCCAGCAGCGGCAGGTATAGGTACGAGCAGTACTTC. The chain is built from TRBV2 and TRBJ2-7; D call uncertain. Trimming pared 6 bases from V and 4 bases from J, leaving 13 bases between. The CDR3 length is 13 residues. The germline CDR1 and CDR2 sequences are SNHLY and FYNNEI. Full variable domain (remainder filled in from reference TRBV2 and TRBJ2-7): EPEVTQTPSHQVTQMGQEVILRCVPISNHLYFYWYRQILGQKVEFLVSFYNNEISEKSEIFDDQFSVERPDGSNFTLKIRSTKLEDSAMYFCASSGRYRYEQYFGPGTRLTVT.

The genes are TRBV5-4 and TRBJ2-7, with TRBD2 identical over 12 bases. CDR1 and CDR2 (germline): SGHNT, YYREEE (reference sequence). CDR3 length equals 15 residues. The trim removed 5 bases at V and 1 base at J, leaving 4 bases unmatched. This CDR3 is CASRDGTSGSYEQYF. CDR3 bases: TGTGCCAGCAGGGATGGGACTAGCGGGTCCTACGAGCAGTACTTC.

CDR3 DNA sequence: TGTGCCAGCAGCAAGCGCCCGGGGGGAATTGAAAAACTGTTTTTT. Its protein is CASSKRPGGIEKLFF. This sequence joins TRBV13 and TRBJ1-4; D is possibly TRBD1 (5 bases). The CDR3 has 15 amino acids. Germline loops: CDR1 PRHDT, CDR2 FYEKMQ (reference sequence). Trimming took 5 bases from V and 7 from J, leaving 17 bases between them. The variable domain in full, with the rest retrieved from reference TRBV13 and TRBJ1-4, is AAGVIQSPRHLIKEKRETATLKCYPIPRHDTVYWYQQGPGQDPQFLISFYEKMQSDKGSIPDRFSAQQFSDYHSELNMSSLELGDSALYFCASSKRPGGIEKLFFGSGTQLSVL.

The V call is TRBV6-1, the J call TRBJ2-4; D gene uncertain. The CDR3 extends over 17 amino acids. Trimming took 2 bases from V and 0 from J, leaving 14 bases between them. Germline V gene sequence: CDR1 MNHNS, CDR2 SASEGT. CDR3 DNA sequence: TGTGCCAGCAGTGAAATGGGTCACCAGATAGCCAAAAACATTCAGTACTTC. Amino acids: CASSEMGHQIAKNIQYF.

CDR3: CASSLVVVGGETQYF. CDR3 sequence (DNA): TGTGCCAGCAGCTTAGTGGTTGTCGGAGGGGAGACCCAGTACTTC. The chain links TRBV7-8 to TRBJ2-5, with a weak D call TRBD2 (6 bases). Germline V gene data show CDR1 as SGHVS and CDR2 as FQNEAQ. The CDR3 is 15 amino acids. V was pared by 1 base and J by 5 bases, with 14 bases between.